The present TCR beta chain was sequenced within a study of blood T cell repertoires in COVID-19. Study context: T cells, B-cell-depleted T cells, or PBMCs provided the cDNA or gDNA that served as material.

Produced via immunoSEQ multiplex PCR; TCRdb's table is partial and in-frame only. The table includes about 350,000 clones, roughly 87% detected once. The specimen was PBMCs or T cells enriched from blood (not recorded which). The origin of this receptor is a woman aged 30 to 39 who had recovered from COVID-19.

DNA of the CDR3: TGCGCCAGCAGCTCGGGACTAGCGGGGGGACGAGAGCAGTTCTTC. Its translation is CASSSGLAGGREQFF. The V and J genes are TRBV5-1 and TRBJ2-1; 15 bases agree with TRBD2. The ends lost 3 bases at V and 10 bases at J; junction bases unmatched: 5. The CDR3 covers 15 residues. Germline CDR1 reads SGHRS; CDR2 reads YFSETQ.